Shown below are 11 T cell receptor beta chains from a single sample sequenced in a study of shared clonotypes between healthy human individuals. Profiled with immunoSEQ multiplex PCR; TCRdb holds only in-frame clones, not every one. The sample yields approximately 2.3 million clones, over 85% seen once. Sequenced input: naive CD4+ T cells from PBMCs. The sample's subset: CD45RA+ positively selected. The receptors come from a man younger than 35 in good health. Some clones in this sample may be carry-over from other donors' samples.

The V and J genes are TRBV6-6 and TRBJ1-2; 8 nucleotides agree with TRBD1. Per germline, CDR1 MNHNY and CDR2 SVGAGI (reference sequence). Germline trimming cut 6 bases from V and 3 bases from J; bases unmatched to any gene: 6. CDR3 size: 14 residues. CDR3 sequence: CASRPGQEYYGYTF. The DNA for the CDR3 is TGTGCCAGCAGACCGGGACAGGAATACTATGGCTACACCTTC.

The chain couples TRBV7-9 to TRBJ1-5; TRBD1 aligns across 8 bases. CDR1 SEHNR and CDR2 FQNEAQ come from the germline V gene (reference sequence). CDR3 length: 15 amino acids. J was trimmed by 5 bases and V by 4 bases; bases with no gene match: 7. The CDR3: CASSSGQGGDQPQHF. Written as DNA, the CDR3 is TGTGCCAGCAGCTCCGGACAGGGTGGCGATCAGCCCCAGCATTTT.

The chain is built from TRBV7-9 and TRBJ1-2, with a weak D call TRBD1 (6 bases). CDR3 length: 17 residues. With 5 bases removed from V and 2 bases from J, the gap between germline ends came to 21 bases. CDR1 SEHNR and CDR2 FQNEAQ come from the germline V gene (reference sequence). CDR3: CASSPARGAASNYGYTF. Here the CDR3 DNA reads TGTGCCAGCAGCCCAGCCCGGGGGGCAGCAAGCAACTATGGCTACACCTTC.

The chain has TRBV5-4 and TRBJ2-7; D not certain. CDR3 length equals 12 residues. Looked up from germline, CDR1 is SGHNT and CDR2 is YYREEE (reference sequence). Trimming removed 1 base from V and 5 bases from J, with 7 bases in between. The CDR3 region is CASSLLGNEQYF. DNA of the CDR3: TGTGCCAGCAGCTTGTTGGGGAACGAGCAGTACTTC.

With respect to this clone: Within the sample, other DNA sequences also encode this same CDR3. The V and J genes are TRBV5-4 and TRBJ2-7; 15 bases match TRBD2. Germline V gene data show CDR1 as SGHNT and CDR2 as YYREEE (reference sequence). The CDR3 extends over 17 amino acids. Trimming took 0 bases from V and 7 from J; bases not matched to a gene: 8. The CDR3: CASSLGGLAGGLGEQYF. In DNA, the CDR3 is TGTGCCAGCAGCTTGGGGGGACTAGCGGGAGGCCTCGGGGAGCAGTACTTC.

Worth noting for this clone: This CDR3 is also generated by other DNA sequences in the sample. J is TRBJ2-2 and V is TRBV11-2, with D possibly TRBD2 on 5 matching bases. There are 13 residues in the CDR3. Germline CDR1 and CDR2: SGHAT and FQNNGV. V was clipped by 5 bases and J by 6 bases, with 10 bases between them. The CDR3 loop is CASSTPGAGELFF. The CDR3 DNA follows: TGTGCCAGCAGCACCCCCGGGGCCGGGGAGCTGTTTTTT.

A word on this clone: Distinct nucleotide sequences in the sample also encode this CDR3. The chain employs TRBV6-1 and TRBJ1-2; unclear D gene. V was clipped by 5 bases and J by 1 base, with 8 bases between them. The CDR3 consists of 13 residues. Germline V CDR1 and CDR2: MNHNS, SASEGT. Here the CDR3 DNA reads TGTGCCAGCAGTCCTCAGGATAACTATGGCTACACCTTC. As protein: CASSPQDNYGYTF.

The chain is built from TRBV5-4 and TRBJ2-2; 11 nucleotides agree with TRBD1. Germline V gene data show CDR1 as SGHNT and CDR2 as YYREEE (reference sequence). The CDR3 sequence is 15 residues long. The V and J ends lost 3 bases and 6 bases, in that order; junction bases with no gene match: 4. The chain's CDR3 is CASSWPGQGAGELFF. In DNA, the CDR3 is TGTGCCAGCAGCTGGCCGGGACAGGGGGCCGGGGAGCTGTTTTTT.

The chain carries TRBV30 and TRBJ2-1; no definite D call. The V gene lost 4 bases and the J gene lost 10 bases, with 17 bases spanning the gap. CDR3 length: 13 residues. Germline CDR1 GTSNPN, CDR2 SVGIG (reference sequence). The CDR3 coding sequence is TGTGCCTGGACTATTTCAATTCCCGGCGAGCAGTTCTTC. Encoded protein: CAWTISIPGEQFF.

This clone showed up just once. V usage is TRBV9 and J usage is TRBJ1-2; D remains unclear. With 0 bases removed from V and 4 bases from J, the gap between germline ends came to 13 bases. Germline V gene lookup returns CDR1 SGDLS and CDR2 YYNGEE. The CDR3 runs to 15 residues. The CDR3 DNA is TGTGCCAGCAGCGTAGGGTCAGAGGCGTCCTATGGCTACACCTTC. Its protein is CASSVGSEASYGYTF. The variable domain in full, with the rest retrieved from reference TRBV9 and TRBJ1-2, is DSGVTQTPKHLITATGQRVTLRCSPRSGDLSVYWYQQSLDQGLQFLIQYYNGEERAKGNILERFSAQQFPDLHSELNLSSLELGDSALYFCASSVGSEASYGYTFGSGTRLTVV.

The V call is TRBV5-8, the J call TRBJ1-4; 9 bases are shared with TRBD1. J gave up 4 bases and V 4 bases, and 2 bases lay outside the gene matches. Germline values: CDR1 SGHTS, CDR2 YDEGEE. The CDR3 covers 14 residues. CDR3 protein: CASSAGQGNEKLFF. For the CDR3, the DNA is TGTGCCAGCAGCGCGGGACAGGGTAATGAAAAACTGTTTTTT. Drawing the rest from reference TRBV5-8 and TRBJ1-4, the complete variable domain is EAGVTQSPTHLIKTRGQQATLRCSPISGHTSVYWYQQALGLGLQFLLWYDEGEERNRGNFPPRFSGRQFPNYSSELNVNALELEDSALYLCASSAGQGNEKLFFGSGTQLSVL.